This T cell receptor (beta chain) comes out of a study of tumor-infiltrating lymphocytes in primary liver carcinoma. Study overall: Cases comprised patients with primary liver carcinoma who received surgical resection.

RNA was extracted from whole blood without cell sorting, alongside germline DNA. Around 3.9 milliliters of peripheral blood were drawn preoperatively. cDNA specific to TCR beta was made from approximately 500 ng of total RNA, with a constant-region primer employed for priming. Libraries covering TCR beta were generated through three nested multiplex PCR rounds (using a slightly modified ARM-PCR). Two initial PCR rounds of ten to eleven cycles each paired TRBV1-TRBV30 forward primers with a C-beta reverse primer. TCRdb re-called the multiplex PCR reads with MiXCR, one entry per CDR3 protein. This table holds 150,000 to 200,000 distinct CDR3 sequences, over 45% found once. Study-level findings and limits: It was tumor-adjacent and tumor-blood pairs that overlapped less than tumor region pairs did.

A note on this clonotype: Its matching antigen is unknown. Relative to the germline gene, one junction end is altered; a read error may explain this.

The CDR3 spans 15 residues. Germline V CDR1 and CDR2: MNHEY, SVGEGT. This chain links TRBV6-2 or TRBV6-3 with TRBJ2-4; 12 bases agree with TRBD2. The specimen sequenced was peripheral blood. This sequence was found in a man in his forties with primary liver carcinoma and hepatitis B virus infection. CDR3 protein: CTSSYSGLAGNIQYF. DNA of the CDR3: TGTACCAGCAGTTACTCGGGACTAGCGGGAAACATTCAGTACTTC.